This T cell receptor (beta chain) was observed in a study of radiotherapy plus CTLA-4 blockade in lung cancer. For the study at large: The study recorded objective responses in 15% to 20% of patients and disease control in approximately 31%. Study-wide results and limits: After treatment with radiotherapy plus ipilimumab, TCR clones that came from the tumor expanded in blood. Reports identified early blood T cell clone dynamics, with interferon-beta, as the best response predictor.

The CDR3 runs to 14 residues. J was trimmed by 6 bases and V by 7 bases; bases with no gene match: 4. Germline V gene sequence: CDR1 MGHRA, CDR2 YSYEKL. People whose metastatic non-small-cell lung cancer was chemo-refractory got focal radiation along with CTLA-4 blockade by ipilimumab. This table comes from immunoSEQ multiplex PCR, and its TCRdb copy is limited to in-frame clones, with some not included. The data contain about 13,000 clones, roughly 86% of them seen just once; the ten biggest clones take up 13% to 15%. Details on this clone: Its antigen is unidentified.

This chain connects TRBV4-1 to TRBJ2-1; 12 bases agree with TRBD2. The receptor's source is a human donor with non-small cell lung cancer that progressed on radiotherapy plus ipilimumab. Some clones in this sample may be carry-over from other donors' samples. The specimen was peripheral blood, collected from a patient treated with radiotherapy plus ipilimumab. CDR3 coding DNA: TGCGCCAGCACCTGGACTAGCGGGACCAATGAGCAGTTCTTC. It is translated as CASTWTSGTNEQFF.